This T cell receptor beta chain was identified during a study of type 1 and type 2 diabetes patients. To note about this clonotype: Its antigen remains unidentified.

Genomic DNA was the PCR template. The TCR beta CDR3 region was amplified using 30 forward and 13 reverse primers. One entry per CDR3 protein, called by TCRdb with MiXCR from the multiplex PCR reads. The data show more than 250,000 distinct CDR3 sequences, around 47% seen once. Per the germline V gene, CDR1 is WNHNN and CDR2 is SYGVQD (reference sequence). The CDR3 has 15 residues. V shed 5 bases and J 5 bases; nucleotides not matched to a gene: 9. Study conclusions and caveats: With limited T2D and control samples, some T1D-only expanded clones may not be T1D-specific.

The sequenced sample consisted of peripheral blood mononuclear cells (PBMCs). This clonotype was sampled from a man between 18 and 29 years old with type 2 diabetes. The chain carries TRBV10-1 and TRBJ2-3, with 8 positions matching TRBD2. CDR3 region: CASSPREREIDTQYF. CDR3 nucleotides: TGCGCCAGCAGTCCGAGGGAGCGGGAGATAGATACGCAGTATTTT.